This T cell receptor (beta chain) comes out of a study of spatial heterogeneity in lung cancer. About the study: A unique TCR and UMI combination showed up more than ten times in raw reads, on average.

Germline lookup yields CDR1 SGHAT and CDR2 FQNNGV. The V segment lost 3 bases and the J segment 6 bases; nucleotides outside the gene matches: 10. The CDR3 totals 17 residues. Study-level findings and limits: For tumor T cells, estimated coverage reached only roughly 7% (alpha) and roughly 14% (beta). For expanded intratumoral alpha and beta TCRs, counts tracked tumor mutation counts.

This clonotype was recorded at least ten times. Its antigen is not known. TCRdb reprocessed the 5' RACE reads via MiXCR and lists one record per CDR3 protein. The sample lists about 3,900 distinct CDR3 sequences; 4.1% were seen once. Specified time point: sample taken at primary tumor resection. No cells were sorted before sequencing. The whole RNA sequenced was extracted from tumor, nontumor lung or frozen PBMC. This TCR was recovered from a male donor with early-stage non-small cell lung cancer. The genes are TRBV11-2 and TRBJ2-3, with 12 bases that match TRBD2. Here the sequenced sample was lung tumor tissue, taken at surgery. CDR3 region: CASSFLALAGGGDTQYF. CDR3 coding DNA: TGTGCCAGCAGCTTCCTTGCGCTAGCGGGAGGGGGGGATACGCAGTATTTT. Looking up the rest from reference TRBV11-2 and TRBJ2-3 gives the full variable domain: EAGVAQSPRYKIIEKRQSVAFWCNPISGHATLYWYQQILGQGPKLLIQFQNNGVVDDSQLPKDRFSAERLKGVDSTLKIQPAKLEDSAVYLCASSFLALAGGGDTQYFGPGTRLTVL.